These 27 T cell receptor beta chains were all obtained from the same sample, sequenced in a study of Graves' ophthalmopathy and Graves' hyperthyroidism. RNA transcripts were the source from which TCR beta CDR3 regions were amplified. First-round RT-PCR used HTBI primers; second-round multiplex PCR followed. One entry per CDR3 protein results from TCRdb running MiXCR on the multiplex PCR reads. The data hold almost 750,000 distinct CDR3 sequences, with 40% observed a single time. The sample comprised peripheral blood. Every receptor here comes from an adult man with Graves' ophthalmopathy.

The sample holds many counts of this clonotype. The chain has TRBV7-8 and TRBJ1-6, with 11 nucleotides matching TRBD1. Trimming cost V 1 base and J 8 bases; bases outside gene matches: 7. This CDR3 spans 17 amino acids. The germline V gene has CDR1 SGHVS and CDR2 FQNEAQ. CDR3 sequence (DNA): TGTGCCAGCAGCTTAGTTTGGACAGGGGGCGCAGATTCACCCCTCCACTTT. Its protein is CASSLVWTGGADSPLHF. The full variable domain, with the rest looked up from reference TRBV7-8 and TRBJ1-6, is GAGVSQSPRYKVAKRGQDVALRCDPISGHVSLFWYQQALGQGPEFLTYFQNEAQLDKSGLPSDRFFAERPEGSVSTLKIQRTQQEDSAVYLCASSLVWTGGADSPLHFGNGTRLTVT.

Only a few counts were recorded for this clonotype. This chain uses TRBV12-3 or TRBV12-4 with TRBJ1-2; no clear D gene. Trimming took 5 bases from V and 14 from J, leaving 12 bases between them. The length of the CDR3 is 10 residues. CDR3 nucleotides: TGTGCCAGCAGTCAGATACCCTGGACCTTC. As protein: CASSQIPWTF.

The sample holds one count of this clonotype. Because it lacks the conserved phenylalanine or tryptophan at the end, this CDR3 is likely a read error. The CDR3 is CASSLGSQGNTEAFS. CDR3 DNA: TGTGCCAGCAGCTTAGGTTCCCAGGGGAACACTGAAGCTTTCTCT. The chain employs TRBV7-6 and TRBJ1-1; a possible D gene is TRBD1 (5 bases). The CDR3 has 15 residues. The V and J ends lost 1 base and 1 base respectively, with 10 bases between them. Germline-derived CDR1 and CDR2 are SGHVS and FNYEAQ.

A word on this clonotype: A junction end diverges from the germline sequence, so it may reflect a read error. V and J are TRBV10-2 and TRBJ1-6; 8 nucleotides line up with TRBD1. This CDR3 region has 14 residues. Per germline, CDR1 WSHSY and CDR2 SAAADI. The CDR3 coding sequence is TGTGCCAGCAGTTCGGACAGGGAGAATTCACCCCTCCACTTT. Amino acids: CASSSDRENSPLHF.

This chain connects TRBV20-1 to TRBJ1-1; 7 nucleotides match TRBD1. V dropped 2 bases and J dropped 0; count of bases not matched to a gene: 6. CDR3 length: 15 amino acids. Looked up from germline, CDR1 is DFQATT and CDR2 is SNEGSKA (reference sequence). CDR3 DNA sequence: TGCAGTGCTAGACGGGACAGTTCGATGAACACTGAAGCTTTCTTT. Its translation is CSARRDSSMNTEAFF.

Many counts were recorded for this clonotype. The rearrangement links TRBV14 to TRBJ2-5, with TRBD1 as a possible D gene (5 bases). Trimming stripped 4 bases from V and 5 bases from J, with 17 bases between. CDR1 is SGHDN and CDR2 is FVKESK in the germline V gene. The CDR3 totals 15 residues. The CDR3: CASSRQPGPVETQYF. The CDR3 nucleotides read TGTGCCAGCAGCCGACAACCAGGGCCAGTGGAGACCCAGTACTTC.

The chain joins TRBV25-1 to TRBJ1-1, with D uncertain. The V gene lost 6 bases and the J gene lost 2 bases, with 13 bases spanning the gap. CDR3 length: 14 amino acids. Germline V gives CDR1 MGHDK, CDR2 SYGVNS. CDR3 DNA: TGTGCCAGCAGCCCCCGGGCCATAAACACTGAAGCTTTCTTT. This gives the protein CASSPRAINTEAFF.

About this clonotype itself: Being one base from a much bigger clone, this may be a read error. V usage is TRBV7-2 and J usage is TRBJ2-2, with a possible D match to TRBD2 (6 bases). CDR1 and CDR2 (germline): SGHTA, FQGNSA. The length of the CDR3 is 14 residues. The CDR3 nucleotides are TGTGCCAGCAGCTCCTCGGCGGGAACCGAGGAGCTGTTTTTT. Its translation is CASSSSAGTEELFF.

This clonotype was seen more than once but under ten times. The V gene is TRBV19, the J gene TRBJ1-2; 7 nucleotides match TRBD1. CDR1 is LNHDA and CDR2 is SQIVND in the germline V gene (reference sequence). The CDR3 is 14 residues long. Losses at the gene ends were 5 bases for V and 4 bases for J; bases not matched to a gene: 7. CDR3 nucleotides: TGTGCCAGTAGTGGGGGACAGACGAGCTATGGCTACACCTTC. Translating gives CASSGGQTSYGYTF. The whole variable domain, filled in from reference TRBV19 and TRBJ1-2, reads DGGITQSPKYLFRKEGQNVTLSCEQNLNHDAMYWYRQDPGQGLRLIYYSQIVNDFQKGDIAEGYSVSREKKESFPLTVTSAQKNPTAFYLCASSGGQTSYGYTFGSGTRLTVV.

The V gene is TRBV7-2, the J gene TRBJ2-7; D is possibly TRBD2 (5 bases). Trimming shortened V by 5 bases and J by 2 bases, and 16 bases separated the two germline ends. Germline V CDR1 and CDR2: SGHTA, FQGNSA. This CDR3 spans 15 amino acids. The DNA for the CDR3 is TGTGCCAGCAGCCGAGCGGCGGACTCTACCTACGAGCAGTACTTC. It specifies CASSRAADSTYEQYF.

This clonotype was picked up many times. The CDR3 sequence is CASGTGYYSGANVLTF. In DNA, the CDR3 is TGCGCCAGCGGGACAGGGTACTACTCTGGGGCCAACGTCCTGACTTTC. This chain links TRBV5-1 with TRBJ2-6; 9 bases line up with TRBD1. The CDR3 covers 16 residues. Germline lookup yields CDR1 SGHRS and CDR2 YFSETQ. After removal of 7 bases from V and 0 bases from J, the junction contained 5 bases not matched to a gene.

This clonotype showed up many times. In DNA form, the CDR3 reads TGTGCCAGCAGCACCAGGGGGGGGTATGGCTACACCTTC. Its translation: CASSTRGGYGYTF. The gene calls are TRBV7-6 and TRBJ1-2, with 7 nucleotides matching TRBD1. Looked up from germline, CDR1 is SGHVS and CDR2 is FNYEAQ. This CDR3 has 13 amino acids. The trim removed 5 bases at V and 5 bases at J, leaving 5 bases unmatched.

Many counts were recorded for this clonotype. The CDR3 here is CASSNGLAASYEQYF. The DNA for the CDR3 is TGTGCCAGCAGCAACGGACTAGCGGCTTCCTACGAGCAGTACTTC. The J gene is TRBJ2-7, the V gene TRBV7-9; 10 bases align to TRBD2. The CDR3 length is 15 residues. Losses at the gene ends were 5 bases for V and 1 base for J; bases not matched to a gene: 5. The V gene's germline CDR1 is SEHNR and CDR2 FQNEAQ (reference sequence).

This clonotype showed up just a few times. The chain recombines TRBV7-9 with TRBJ1-2; unclear D gene. CDR1 is SEHNR, CDR2 FQNEAQ, per germline (reference sequence). The CDR3 sequence is 16 residues long. The V end lost 2 bases, the J end lost 0 bases, and 13 bases lay between the germline ends. The CDR3 nucleotides are TGTGCCAGCAGCTTAATAGCCGGGGAGGCTAACTATGGCTACACCTTC. It specifies CASSLIAGEANYGYTF.

The sample holds many counts of this clonotype. The genes are TRBV2 and TRBJ1-1; D is possibly TRBD1 (6 bases). This CDR3 has 14 amino acids. Trimming cost V 4 bases and J 4 bases, with 13 bases left between them. Germline V gives CDR1 SNHLY, CDR2 FYNNEI. The CDR3 sequence is CASSVGATVTEAFF. CDR3 in DNA: TGTGCCAGCAGTGTGGGGGCCACGGTCACTGAAGCTTTCTTT.

Many counts were recorded for this clonotype. The chain recombines TRBV7-6 with TRBJ2-7; D is possibly TRBD2 (6 bases). The CDR3 length is 15 residues. V dropped 1 base and J dropped 5 bases, with 15 bases sitting between them. Germline loops: CDR1 SGHVS, CDR2 FNYEAQ. The CDR3 sequence: CASSLVTAERDEQYF. The CDR3 coding sequence is TGTGCCAGCAGCTTAGTGACAGCGGAGCGGGACGAGCAGTACTTC. The whole variable domain, remainder taken from reference TRBV7-6 and TRBJ2-7, is GAGVSQSPRYKVTKRGQDVALRCDPISGHVSLYWYRQALGQGPEFLTYFNYEAQQDKSGLPNDRFSAERPEGSISTLTIQRTEQRDSAMYRCASSLVTAERDEQYFGPGTRLTVT.

This clonotype was counted a single time. This may arise from a read error, as a much more abundant clone is one base away. The V call is TRBV7-2, the J call TRBJ2-5, with D perhaps matching TRBD1 (5 bases). The CDR3 spans 15 residues. Germline V lookup: CDR1 SGHTA, CDR2 FQGNSA. The germline V and J ends were trimmed by 1 base and 4 bases, with 13 bases remaining between them. The CDR3 sequence is CASSLGQVRGETQYF. CDR3 DNA sequence: TGTGCCAGCAGCTTAGGTCAGGTTAGGGGAGAGACCCAGTACTTC. Looking up the rest from reference TRBV7-2 and TRBJ2-5 gives the full variable domain: GAGVSQSPSNKVTEKGKDVELRCDPISGHTALYWYRQSLGQGLEFLIYFQGNSAPDKSGLPSDRFSAERTGGSVSTLTIQRTQQEDSAVYLCASSLGQVRGETQYFGPGTRLLVL.

This clonotype was detected only a few times. The chain is built from TRBV7-2 and TRBJ1-2, with TRBD1 as a possible D gene (5 bases). This CDR3 has 15 residues. Germline CDR1 SGHTA, CDR2 FQGNSA. Trimming shortened V by 6 bases and J by 5 bases, and 19 bases separated the two germline ends. In DNA, the CDR3 is TGTGCCAGCAGACCCCCGGGACGGGAGAGTTATGGCTACACCTTC. Translating gives CASRPPGRESYGYTF.

The rearrangement links TRBV10-3 to TRBJ2-3; no definite D call. Germline lookup yields CDR1 ENHRY and CDR2 SYGVKD. Trimming pared 2 bases from V and 0 bases from J, leaving 9 bases between. The CDR3 extends over 15 amino acids. CDR3 in DNA: TGTGCCATCAGTGAGGATGGAGCTAGCACAGATACGCAGTATTTT. Amino acids: CAISEDGASTDTQYF.

The gene calls are TRBV30 and TRBJ2-7; no clear D. This CDR3 is built from 12 residues. The V and J ends lost 1 base and 3 bases respectively, with 7 bases between them. Germline V gene lookup returns CDR1 GTSNPN and CDR2 SVGIG (reference sequence). CDR3 in amino acids: CAWSAVDYEQYF. The CDR3 region has the DNA TGTGCCTGGAGTGCTGTGGACTACGAGCAGTACTTC.

This clonotype has only a few counts. The J gene is TRBJ2-5, the V gene TRBV7-9; 11 nucleotides agree with TRBD2. The better agreement between TRBJ2-7 and the DNA end casts doubt on the J call. This CDR3 contains 17 residues. Per the germline V gene, CDR1 is SEHNR and CDR2 is FQNEAQ (reference sequence). The DNA for the CDR3 is TGTGCCAGCAGCTTAGGGATAGCGGGAGGGCCTTTCTACGAGCAGTACTTC. Translating gives CASSLGIAGGPFYEQYF.

At least ten counts were recorded for this clonotype. The genes are TRBV9 and TRBJ2-2; D remains ambiguous. In germline, CDR1 is SGDLS, CDR2 YYNGEE. The CDR3 sequence is 13 residues long. The V end lost 0 bases, the J end lost 5 bases, and 5 bases lay between the germline ends. CDR3 protein: CASSVGWTGELFF. In nucleotides, the CDR3 is TGTGCCAGCAGCGTAGGGTGGACCGGGGAGCTGTTTTTT.

The V call is TRBV7-9, the J call TRBJ1-2; TRBD1 agrees at 7 bases. This CDR3 is 17 amino acids long. V gave up 5 bases and J gave up 2 bases; unmatched junction bases: 14. Germline V CDR1 and CDR2: SEHNR, FQNEAQ (reference sequence). The CDR3 region is CASSQEGGGQLNYGYTF. The DNA of the CDR3 is TGTGCCAGCAGCCAAGAAGGGGGCGGCCAACTAAACTATGGCTACACCTTC.

This clonotype was picked up many times. This chain connects TRBV29-1 to TRBJ2-5, with D perhaps given as TRBD1 or TRBD2 (5 bases each). Trimming pared 4 bases from V and 2 bases from J, leaving 14 bases between. CDR3 length: 14 amino acids. CDR1 and CDR2 from the germline V gene are SQVTM and ANQGSEA. This CDR3 reads CSVGSGAPQETQYF. CDR3 nucleotide sequence: TGCAGCGTTGGGTCCGGGGCACCGCAAGAGACCCAGTACTTC.

This clonotype has just a few counts. Germline and junction disagree at one end, which may indicate a read error. The gene calls are TRBV5-1 and TRBJ1-3, with D unclear. Germline assignment: CDR1 SGHRS and CDR2 YFSETQ. The length of the CDR3 is 14 residues. CDR3 sequence: CASSLPRIGNTIYF. CDR3 DNA sequence: TGTGCCAGCAGTCTACCTCGCATCGGAAACACCATATATTTT.

The genes are TRBV15 and TRBJ2-6, with D uncertain. CDR3 size: 14 residues. Looked up from germline, CDR1 is LNHNV and CDR2 is YYDKDF (reference sequence). V was trimmed by 5 bases and J by 4 bases, leaving 9 bases between them. This chain's CDR3 is CATSERGGANVLTF. The DNA for the CDR3 is TGTGCCACCAGCGAACGTGGCGGGGCCAACGTCCTGACTTTC. The entire variable domain, with the rest obtained from reference TRBV15 and TRBJ2-6, is as follows: DAMVIQNPRYQVTQFGKPVTLSCSQTLNHNVMYWYQQKSSQAPKLLFHYYDKDFNNEADTPDNFQSRRPNTSFCFLDIRSPGLGDTAMYLCATSERGGANVLTFGAGSRLTVL.

This clonotype was seen ten or more times. The chain is built from TRBV7-9 and TRBJ1-1; the match to TRBD1 covers 7 bases. The CDR3 spans 15 residues. J gave up 1 base and V 5 bases, and 7 bases lay outside the gene matches. Germline V CDR1 and CDR2: SEHNR, FQNEAQ (reference sequence). Here the CDR3 DNA reads TGTGCCAGCAGCCCTGGGACAGCGACGAACACTGAAGCTTTCTTT. Its protein is CASSPGTATNTEAFF.